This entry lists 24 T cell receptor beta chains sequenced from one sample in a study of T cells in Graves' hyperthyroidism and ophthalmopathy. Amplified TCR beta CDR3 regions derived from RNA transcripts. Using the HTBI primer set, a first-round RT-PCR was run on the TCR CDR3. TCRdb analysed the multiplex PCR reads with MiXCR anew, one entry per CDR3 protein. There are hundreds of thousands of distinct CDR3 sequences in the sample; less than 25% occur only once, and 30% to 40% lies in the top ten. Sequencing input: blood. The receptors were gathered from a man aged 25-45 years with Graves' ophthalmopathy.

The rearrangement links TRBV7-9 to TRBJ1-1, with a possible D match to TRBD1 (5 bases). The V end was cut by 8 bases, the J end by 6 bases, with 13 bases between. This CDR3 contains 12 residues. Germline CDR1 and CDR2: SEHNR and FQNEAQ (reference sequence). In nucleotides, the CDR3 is TGTGCCAGCTTTAGGCTGGGGGCTGAAGCTTTCTTT. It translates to CASFRLGAEAFF.

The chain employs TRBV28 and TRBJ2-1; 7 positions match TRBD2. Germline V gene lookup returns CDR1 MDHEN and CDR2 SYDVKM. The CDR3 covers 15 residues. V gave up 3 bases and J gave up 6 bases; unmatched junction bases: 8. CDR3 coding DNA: TGTGCCAGCAGTTTCTGGGCTAGCGGAGCCAATGAGCAGTTCTTC. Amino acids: CASSFWASGANEQFF.

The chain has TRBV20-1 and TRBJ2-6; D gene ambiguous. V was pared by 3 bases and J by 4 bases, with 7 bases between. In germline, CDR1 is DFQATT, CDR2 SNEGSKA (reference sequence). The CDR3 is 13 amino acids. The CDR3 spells CSASGWGANVLTF. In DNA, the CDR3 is TGCAGTGCTAGCGGGTGGGGGGCCAACGTCCTGACTTTC.

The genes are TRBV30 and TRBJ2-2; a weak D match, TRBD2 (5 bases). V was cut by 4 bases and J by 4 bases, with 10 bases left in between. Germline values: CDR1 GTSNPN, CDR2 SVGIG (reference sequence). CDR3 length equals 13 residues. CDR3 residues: CAWISSGTGELFF. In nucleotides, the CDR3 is TGTGCCTGGATATCCAGCGGCACCGGGGAGCTGTTTTTT.

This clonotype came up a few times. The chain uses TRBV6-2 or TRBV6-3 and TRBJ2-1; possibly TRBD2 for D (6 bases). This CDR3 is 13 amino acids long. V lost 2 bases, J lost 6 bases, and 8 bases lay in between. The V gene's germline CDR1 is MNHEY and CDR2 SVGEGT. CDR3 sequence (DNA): TGTGCCAGCAGTTACGGAGGGGTCAATGAGCAGTTCTTC. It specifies CASSYGGVNEQFF.

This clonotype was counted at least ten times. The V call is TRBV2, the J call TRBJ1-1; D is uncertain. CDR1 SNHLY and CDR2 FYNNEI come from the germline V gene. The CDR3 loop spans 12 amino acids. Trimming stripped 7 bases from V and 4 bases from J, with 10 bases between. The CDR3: CASTGIGTEAFF. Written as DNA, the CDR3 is TGTGCCAGCACCGGTATTGGCACTGAAGCTTTCTTT.

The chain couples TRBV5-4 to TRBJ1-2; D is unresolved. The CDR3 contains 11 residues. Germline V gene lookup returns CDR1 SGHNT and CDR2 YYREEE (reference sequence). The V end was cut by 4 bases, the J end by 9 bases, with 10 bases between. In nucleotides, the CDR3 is TGTGCCAGCAGCACCTCGATTCGCTACACCTTC. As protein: CASSTSIRYTF.

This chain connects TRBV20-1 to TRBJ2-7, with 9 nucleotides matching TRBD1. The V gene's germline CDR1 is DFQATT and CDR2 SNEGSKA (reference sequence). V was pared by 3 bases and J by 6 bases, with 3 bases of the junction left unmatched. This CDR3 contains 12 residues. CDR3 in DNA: TGCAGTGCTAGGGGACAGGGTAGCGAGCAGTACTTC. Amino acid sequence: CSARGQGSEQYF.

The chain's CDR3 is CASSLTLVDTEAFF. In DNA form, the CDR3 reads TGTGCCAGCAGTTTAACGTTGGTGGACACTGAAGCTTTCTTT. The gene calls are TRBV28 and TRBJ1-1; no firm D call. The CDR3 is 14 amino acids. The germline CDR1 and CDR2 sequences are MDHEN and SYDVKM. V dropped 2 bases and J dropped 3 bases, with 10 bases sitting between them.

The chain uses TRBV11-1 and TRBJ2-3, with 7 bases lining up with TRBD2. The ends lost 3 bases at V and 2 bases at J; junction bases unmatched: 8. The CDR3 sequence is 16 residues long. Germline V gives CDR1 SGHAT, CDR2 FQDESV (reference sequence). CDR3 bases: TGTGCCAGCAGCTTGTTGGGGGGGGATGACACAGATACGCAGTATTTT. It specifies CASSLLGGDDTDTQYF.

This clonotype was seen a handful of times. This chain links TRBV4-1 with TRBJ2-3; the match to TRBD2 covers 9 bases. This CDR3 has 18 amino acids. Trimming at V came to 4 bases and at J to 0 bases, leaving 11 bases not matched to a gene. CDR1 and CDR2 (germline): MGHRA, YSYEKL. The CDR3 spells CASSPTASGRSSTDTQYF. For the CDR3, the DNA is TGCGCCAGCAGCCCAACGGCCAGCGGGAGGTCTAGCACAGATACGCAGTATTTT.

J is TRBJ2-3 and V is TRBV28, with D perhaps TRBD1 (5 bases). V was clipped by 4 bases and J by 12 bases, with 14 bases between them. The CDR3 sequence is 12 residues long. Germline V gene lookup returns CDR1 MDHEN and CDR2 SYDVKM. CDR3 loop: CASSSSGYNQYF. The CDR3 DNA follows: TGTGCCAGCAGTTCATCAGGGTATAACCAGTATTTT.

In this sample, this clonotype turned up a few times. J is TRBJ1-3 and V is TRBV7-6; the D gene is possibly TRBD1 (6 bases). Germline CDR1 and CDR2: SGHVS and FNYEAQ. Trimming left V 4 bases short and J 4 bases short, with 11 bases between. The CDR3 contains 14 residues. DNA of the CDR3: TGTGCCAGCAGCTCCCGGACAGCGGGAAACACCATATATTTT. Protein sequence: CASSSRTAGNTIYF.

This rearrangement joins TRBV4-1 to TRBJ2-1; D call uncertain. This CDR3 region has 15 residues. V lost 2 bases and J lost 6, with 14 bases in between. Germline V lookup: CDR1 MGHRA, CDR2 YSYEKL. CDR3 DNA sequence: TGCGCCAGCAGCCAACCGGGCCGTATTATCAATGAGCAGTTCTTC. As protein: CASSQPGRIINEQFF.

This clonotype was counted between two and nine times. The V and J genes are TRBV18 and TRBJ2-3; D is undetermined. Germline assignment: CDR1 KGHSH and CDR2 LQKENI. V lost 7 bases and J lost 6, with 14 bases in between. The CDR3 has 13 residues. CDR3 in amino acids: CASWRSGSDTQYF. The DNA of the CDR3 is TGTGCCAGCTGGCGGTCGGGCTCCGATACGCAGTATTTT.

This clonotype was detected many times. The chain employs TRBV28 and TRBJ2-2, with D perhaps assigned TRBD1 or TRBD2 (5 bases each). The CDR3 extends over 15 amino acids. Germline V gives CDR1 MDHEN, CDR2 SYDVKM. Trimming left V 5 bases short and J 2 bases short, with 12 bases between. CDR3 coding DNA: TGTGCCAGCAGTGCTGGGACCGGCAACACCGGGGAGCTGTTTTTT. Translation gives CASSAGTGNTGELFF.

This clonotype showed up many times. The CDR3 loop is CASSLGRTKEQYF. DNA for the CDR3: TGTGCCAGCAGTTTAGGACGGACTAAGGAGCAGTACTTC. The chain employs TRBV12-3 or TRBV12-4 and TRBJ2-7; tentative D call: TRBD2 (6 bases). The CDR3 covers 13 residues. V was clipped by 1 base and J by 7 bases, with 11 bases between them.

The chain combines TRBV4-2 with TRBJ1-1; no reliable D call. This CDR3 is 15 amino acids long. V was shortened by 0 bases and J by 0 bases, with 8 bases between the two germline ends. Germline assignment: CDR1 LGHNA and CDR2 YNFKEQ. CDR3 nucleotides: TGTGCCAGCAGCCAAGACAGTTACATGAACACTGAAGCTTTCTTT. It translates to CASSQDSYMNTEAFF.

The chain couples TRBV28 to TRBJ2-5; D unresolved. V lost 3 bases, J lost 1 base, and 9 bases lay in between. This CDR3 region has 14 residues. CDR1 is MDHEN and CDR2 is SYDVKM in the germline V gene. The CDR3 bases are TGTGCCAGCAGTTTTTGGGGTAGCCAAGAGACCCAGTACTTC. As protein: CASSFWGSQETQYF.

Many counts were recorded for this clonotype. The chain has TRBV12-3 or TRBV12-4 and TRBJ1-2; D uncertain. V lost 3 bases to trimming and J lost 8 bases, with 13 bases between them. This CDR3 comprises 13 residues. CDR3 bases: TGTGCCAGCAGTTTTAAAAGGGAGGGAGGCTACACCTTC. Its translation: CASSFKREGGYTF.

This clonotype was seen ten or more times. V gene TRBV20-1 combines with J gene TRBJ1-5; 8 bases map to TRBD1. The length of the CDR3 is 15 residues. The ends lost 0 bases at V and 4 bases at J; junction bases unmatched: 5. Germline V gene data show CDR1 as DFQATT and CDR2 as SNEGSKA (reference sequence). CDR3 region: CSARDTGQENQPQHF. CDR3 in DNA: TGCAGTGCTAGAGATACGGGACAGGAGAATCAGCCCCAGCATTTT.

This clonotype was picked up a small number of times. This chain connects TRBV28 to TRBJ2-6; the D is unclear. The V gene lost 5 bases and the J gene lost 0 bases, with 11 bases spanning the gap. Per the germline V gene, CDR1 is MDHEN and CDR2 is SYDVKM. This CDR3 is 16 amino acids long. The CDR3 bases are TGTGCCAGCAGTCCCGTGGCCTCCTCTGGGGCCAACGTCCTGACTTTC. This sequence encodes CASSPVASSGANVLTF.

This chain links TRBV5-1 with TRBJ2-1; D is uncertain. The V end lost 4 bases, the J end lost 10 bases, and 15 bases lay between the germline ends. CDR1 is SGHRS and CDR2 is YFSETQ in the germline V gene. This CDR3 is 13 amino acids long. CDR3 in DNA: TGCGCCAGCAGCCAAGGTTCCTTCGGCGAGCAGTTCTTC. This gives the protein CASSQGSFGEQFF.

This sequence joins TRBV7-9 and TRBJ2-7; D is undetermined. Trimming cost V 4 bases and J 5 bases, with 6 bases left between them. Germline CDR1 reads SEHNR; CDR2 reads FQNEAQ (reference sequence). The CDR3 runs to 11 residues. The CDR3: CASSSDNEQYF. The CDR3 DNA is TGTGCCAGCAGCTCCGACAACGAGCAGTACTTC.